This T cell receptor (beta chain) comes out of a study of T cells in Graves' hyperthyroidism and ophthalmopathy. This clonotype has at least ten counts. In making diagnoses, clinical symptoms, serum thyroxine and TRAb, thyroid ultrasound and orbital computed tomography were all used. There were TCR beta CDR3 regions amplified from RNA transcripts. First-round RT-PCR with HTBI primers amplified the TCR CDR3 region. TCRdb called the multiplex PCR reads again in MiXCR, with one record for every CDR3 protein. The sample lists about 840,000 distinct CDR3 sequences; more than 30% were seen once. Trimming cost V 9 bases and J 5 bases; bases outside gene matches: 5. CDR1 MNHEY and CDR2 SVGAGI come from the germline V gene. This CDR3 is 13 amino acids long.

The clonotype comes from a man younger than 35 with Graves' hyperthyroidism. Sequencing used blood. The chain recombines TRBV6-5 with TRBJ1-5, with 9 positions matching TRBD1. The CDR3 here is CASSRQGDQPQHF. CDR3 nucleotides: TGTGCCAGTAGTAGACAGGGGGATCAGCCCCAGCATTTT.